This TCR beta chain was captured by sequencing in a study of shared clonotypes between healthy human individuals. Profiling relied on immunoSEQ multiplex PCR, and the TCRdb table lists in-frame clones only, not all of them. This table has about 470,000 clones, about four fifths appearing once. The V end was cut by 4 bases, the J end by 8 bases, with 6 bases between. This CDR3 is 10 amino acids long. The germline V gene has CDR1 SQVTM and CDR2 ANQGSEA. The V call is TRBV29-1, the J call TRBJ2-1; D is ambiguous. Material for sequencing was PBMCs. The sequence came from a woman between 40 and 50 years old in good health. Some clones in this sample may be carry-over from other donors' samples. The CDR3 region has the DNA TGCAGCGTTGCCTTTTATGAGCAGTTCTTC. Translated: CSVAFYEQFF.